Below are 14 T cell receptor beta chains sequenced from a single sample in a study of T cells in Graves' hyperthyroidism and ophthalmopathy. The TCR beta CDR3 regions underwent amplification using RNA transcripts as the source. Initially, a first-round RT-PCR of the TCR CDR3 employed the HTBI primer set. TCRdb re-called the multiplex PCR reads through MiXCR, storing one row per CDR3 protein. Of some 400,000 distinct CDR3 sequences in the sample, roughly 19% are singletons; the top ten hold 3.7%. Material: blood. The receptors derive from a woman aged 18-29 years with Graves' hyperthyroidism.

This clonotype has just a few counts. The chain joins TRBV12-3 or TRBV12-4 to TRBJ1-2; D perhaps matches TRBD1 (6 bases). CDR3 length: 15 amino acids. Trimming removed 5 bases at V and 1 base at J, with 14 bases between. The CDR3 bases are TGTGCCAGCAGTCCTACAGGGAGGAGTAACTATGGCTACACCTTC. This translates into CASSPTGRSNYGYTF.

The V call is TRBV12-3 or TRBV12-4, the J call TRBJ2-7, with D maybe TRBD1 (6 bases). The CDR3 consists of 14 residues. Deletions cut 7 bases from V and 2 bases from J, with 15 bases between. The CDR3 nucleotides are TGTGCCAGCACCATCGACAGGATCCCCTACGAGCAGTACTTC. This encodes CASTIDRIPYEQYF.

As to this clonotype: A read error may account for a junction end that differs from germline. For the CDR3, the DNA is TGTTCCAGCTCCCTAAGCTCCTACGAGCAGTACTTC. Its protein is CSSSLSSYEQYF. The chain recombines TRBV18 with TRBJ2-7; unclear D gene. The CDR3 is 12 residues long. CDR1 and CDR2 (germline): KGHSH, LQKENI.

This clonotype was recorded many times. The CDR3 here is CATSENGETQYF. DNA of the CDR3: TGTGCCACCAGTGAAAATGGGGAGACCCAGTACTTC. The rearrangement uses TRBV24-1 and TRBJ2-5; D is uncertain. Germline values: CDR1 KGHDR, CDR2 SFDVKD. The CDR3 sequence is 12 residues long. Trimming pared 4 bases from V and 5 bases from J, leaving 7 bases between.

This clonotype was detected many times. The chain has TRBV6-1 and TRBJ2-3; perhaps TRBD2 as D (7 bases). CDR3 length equals 14 residues. Trimming took 5 bases from V and 4 from J, leaving 13 bases between them. Looked up from germline, CDR1 is MNHNS and CDR2 is SASEGT. CDR3 sequence: CASSQGGAADTQYF. DNA of the CDR3: TGTGCCAGCAGTCAAGGGGGGGCAGCAGATACGCAGTATTTT.

This clonotype was seen at least ten times. The chain links TRBV27 to TRBJ2-7; D gene unclear. Per the germline V gene, CDR1 is MNHEY and CDR2 is SMNVEV (reference sequence). The CDR3 extends over 13 amino acids. With 3 bases removed from V and 0 bases from J, the gap between germline ends came to 6 bases. The CDR3 region is CASSLRISYEQYF. The CDR3 DNA follows: TGTGCCAGCAGTTTGAGGATCTCCTACGAGCAGTACTTC.

This clonotype has at least ten counts. This chain links TRBV6-1 with TRBJ2-5; D ambiguous. Per germline, CDR1 MNHNS and CDR2 SASEGT. V lost 4 bases, J lost 5 bases, and 17 bases lay in between. The CDR3 covers 15 residues. CDR3 region: CASSGGTSPMETQYF. DNA of the CDR3: TGTGCCAGCAGTGGCGGCACATCGCCTATGGAGACCCAGTACTTC.

This clonotype has at least ten counts. The gene calls are TRBV4-2 and TRBJ2-7, with 10 nucleotides matching TRBD2. The J segment lost 0 bases and the V segment lost 4 bases, leaving 9 bases of the junction unmatched. The CDR3 totals 17 residues. Germline CDR1 reads LGHNA; CDR2 reads YNFKEQ. The chain's CDR3 is CASSPLLAGAFSYEQYF. The CDR3 coding sequence is TGTGCCAGCAGCCCCCTCCTAGCGGGGGCCTTCTCCTACGAGCAGTACTTC.

This clonotype turned up a few times. CDR3 protein: CASKQRGGPLHF. CDR3 sequence (DNA): TGTGCCAGCAAACAGCGAGGGGGGCCCCTCCACTTT. This rearrangement joins TRBV12-3 or TRBV12-4 to TRBJ1-6; TRBD1 might be the D (6 bases). The CDR3 contains 12 residues. V lost 7 bases to trimming and J lost 13 bases, with 14 bases between them.

This clonotype was picked up many times. The chain is built from TRBV20-1 and TRBJ1-1; no definite D call. This CDR3 has 13 amino acids. The V end was cut by 6 bases, the J end by 2 bases, with 13 bases between. CDR1 and CDR2 from the germline V gene are DFQATT and SNEGSKA (reference sequence). In DNA form, the CDR3 reads TGCAGTGCGGTGGACGGTAGAAACACTGAAGCTTTCTTT. It yields the protein CSAVDGRNTEAFF.

This clonotype has at least ten counts. This chain links TRBV24-1 with TRBJ1-2, with 9 bases lining up with TRBD1. The CDR3 runs to 14 residues. Germline V CDR1 and CDR2: KGHDR, SFDVKD. The V gene end was trimmed by 4 bases and the J gene end by 6 bases; junction bases not matched to a gene: 5. CDR3 in amino acids: CATSDLQGADGYTF. In DNA form, the CDR3 reads TGTGCCACCAGTGACTTACAGGGGGCAGATGGCTACACCTTC.

This clonotype was observed many times. This chain joins TRBV6-1 and TRBJ2-7; the D is unclear. CDR1 and CDR2 (germline): MNHNS, SASEGT. With 0 bases removed from V and 0 bases from J, the gap between germline ends came to 6 bases. CDR3 length equals 14 residues. The CDR3 nucleotides read TGTGCCAGCAGTGAAGCGCTTCCCTCCTACGAGCAGTACTTC. This sequence encodes CASSEALPSYEQYF.

This clonotype was seen many times. This chain links TRBV6-5 with TRBJ1-1, with D possibly TRBD1 on 5 matching bases. Deletions cut 2 bases from V and 4 bases from J, with 11 bases between. Germline V CDR1 and CDR2: MNHEY, SVGAGI. The CDR3 contains 14 residues. The CDR3 sequence: CASSYQGASTEAFF. DNA of the CDR3: TGTGCCAGCAGTTACCAGGGTGCGAGCACTGAAGCTTTCTTT.

This clonotype showed up many times. V usage is TRBV5-1 and J usage is TRBJ2-7, with D possibly matching TRBD1 (5 bases). V lost 4 bases to trimming and J lost 5 bases, with 16 bases between them. Germline CDR1 and CDR2: SGHRS and YFSETQ. The CDR3 covers 14 residues. CDR3 nucleotides: TGCGCCAGCAGCGTGGGCCATGGCAGGGACGAGCAGTACTTC. This gives the protein CASSVGHGRDEQYF.